This passage covers 21 T cell receptor beta chains from one sample sequenced in a study of blood T cell repertoires in COVID-19. Only in-frame clones appear in the TCRdb table, and some are missing; sequencing was by immunoSEQ multiplex PCR. Of more than 85,000 clones listed, roughly 85% are singletons. The specimen sequenced was peripheral blood. Receptor source: a woman aged 80 or older with acute or convalescent COVID-19.

V gene TRBV28 combines with J gene TRBJ2-5; D perhaps matches TRBD1 (5 bases). Trimming pared 2 bases from V and 7 bases from J, leaving 11 bases between. This CDR3 comprises 13 residues. Looked up from germline, CDR1 is MDHEN and CDR2 is SYDVKM. The DNA for the CDR3 is TGTGCCAGCAGTTTACAGGGTAAACGGACCCAGTACTTC. Translation gives CASSLQGKRTQYF.

This clone was counted once. J is TRBJ1-1 and V is TRBV29-1, with D maybe TRBD1 (6 bases). Per the germline V gene, CDR1 is SQVTM and CDR2 is ANQGSEA. Trimming stripped 2 bases from V and 10 bases from J, with 17 bases between. This CDR3 is 13 amino acids long. The CDR3 bases are TGCAGCGTTGAAACGGGGGGCGCAGGTTTAGCTTTCTTT. Amino acids: CSVETGGAGLAFF.

The chain recombines TRBV5-1 with TRBJ2-2; D is possibly TRBD1 (8 bases). Germline V lookup: CDR1 SGHRS, CDR2 YFSETQ. The length of the CDR3 is 16 residues. The V gene lost 1 base and the J gene lost 5 bases, with 15 bases spanning the gap. The CDR3 sequence is CASSLNGQGGTGELFF. The CDR3 nucleotides read TGCGCCAGCAGCTTGAACGGACAGGGAGGGACCGGGGAGCTGTTTTTT.

The chain combines TRBV27 with TRBJ1-2; TRBD1 matches at 7 bases. The junction had 6 bases not matched to a gene; V was cut back by 5 bases and J by 3 bases. CDR3 size: 14 residues. CDR1 MNHEY and CDR2 SMNVEV come from the germline V gene (reference sequence). The CDR3 region is CASSRDSRDYGYTF. The CDR3 region has the DNA TGTGCCAGCAGTCGGGACAGTAGGGACTATGGCTACACCTTC.

The rearrangement uses TRBV11-2 and TRBJ1-3; 7 bases match TRBD1. Germline trimming cut 7 bases from V and 4 bases from J; bases unmatched to any gene: 7. Germline CDR1 is SGHAT and CDR2 is FQNNGV. There are 14 residues in the CDR3. The CDR3 bases are TGTGCCAGCACCCGACAGGGATCCGGAAACACCATATATTTT. It specifies CASTRQGSGNTIYF.

CDR3 nucleotides: TGTGCCAGCAGTGAAATTCGAATCGGTATCCCAGATACGCAGTATTTT. Protein: CASSEIRIGIPDTQYF. The chain is built from TRBV6-1 and TRBJ2-3; D is unclear. V was shortened by 2 bases and J by 4 bases, with 16 bases between the two germline ends. This CDR3 contains 16 residues. From germline, CDR1 is MNHNS and CDR2 SASEGT.

A few counts support this clone. The rearrangement links TRBV2 to TRBJ2-2, with D possibly being TRBD1 (6 bases). The CDR3 runs 14 residues. Per the germline V gene, CDR1 is SNHLY and CDR2 is FYNNEI. The V gene lost 7 bases and the J gene lost 3 bases, with 12 bases spanning the gap. CDR3 nucleotide sequence: TGTGCCAGCAAAAGGACAGAAGACACCGGGGAGCTGTTTTTT. Translation gives CASKRTEDTGELFF.

This chain connects TRBV11-2 to TRBJ1-2; 8 bases line up with TRBD1. The ends lost 2 bases at V and 12 bases at J; junction bases unmatched: 11. This CDR3 spans 14 amino acids. Looked up from germline, CDR1 is SGHAT and CDR2 is FQNNGV. CDR3 sequence (DNA): TGTGCCAGCAGCTTACAAACTACAGGGGGGTTCGACACCTTC. This codes for CASSLQTTGGFDTF.

The V and J genes are TRBV19 and TRBJ1-5; no clear D gene. CDR3 length: 15 residues. The V end was cut by 1 base, the J end by 0 bases, with 7 bases between. In germline, CDR1 is LNHDA, CDR2 SQIVND (reference sequence). The CDR3 DNA reads as TGTGCCAGTAGTATAGGGCAGAATAGCAATCAGCCCCAGCATTTT. It encodes CASSIGQNSNQPQHF.

The CDR3 reads CASTLLAGGLSTGELFF. As DNA, the CDR3 is TGTGCCAGCACTTTACTAGCGGGAGGGCTAAGCACCGGGGAGCTGTTTTTT. V and J are TRBV2 and TRBJ2-2; 13 bases agree with TRBD2. Germline V CDR1 and CDR2: SNHLY, FYNNEI. There are 17 residues in the CDR3. Trimming removed 7 bases from V and 4 bases from J; junction bases left unmatched: 9.

J is TRBJ1-1 and V is TRBV29-1, with D tentatively TRBD1 (5 bases). This CDR3 comprises 14 residues. Germline CDR1 and CDR2: SQVTM and ANQGSEA. Trimming took 5 bases from V and 0 from J, leaving 13 bases between them. DNA of the CDR3: TGCAGCGTTCGTCTACAGGCGCTGAACACTGAAGCTTTCTTT. This encodes CSVRLQALNTEAFF.

The J gene is TRBJ1-2, the V gene TRBV28; maybe TRBD1 (6 bases). V was shortened by 3 bases and J by 3 bases, with 11 bases between the two germline ends. Looked up from germline, CDR1 is MDHEN and CDR2 is SYDVKM. There are 14 residues in the CDR3. CDR3 coding DNA: TGTGCCAGCAGTTTCTTAGGGGGAGACTATGGCTACACCTTC. This sequence encodes CASSFLGGDYGYTF.

The chain links TRBV7-9 to TRBJ1-1; no clear D gene. The V end was cut by 3 bases, the J end by 3 bases, with 11 bases between. The CDR3 spans 14 residues. Germline CDR1 is SEHNR and CDR2 is FQNEAQ (reference sequence). The CDR3 region has the DNA TGTGCCAGCAGCTTCCGGGAACCGCACACTGAAGCTTTCTTT. Translated: CASSFREPHTEAFF.

The chain couples TRBV28 to TRBJ1-2, with TRBD1 identical over 8 bases. J lost 5 bases, V lost 2 bases, and 4 bases had no gene match. This CDR3 contains 14 residues. From germline, CDR1 is MDHEN and CDR2 SYDVKM. The CDR3 bases are TGTGCCAGCAGTTTAGACAGGGGAGTTTATGGCTACACCTTC. It translates to CASSLDRGVYGYTF.

The chain combines TRBV24-1 with TRBJ1-5; 9 bases fit TRBD1. V lost 3 bases and J lost 6; bases outside the gene matches: 5. CDR3 length: 15 amino acids. CDR1 and CDR2 from the germline V gene are KGHDR and SFDVKD. The CDR3 loop reads CATSDTRQGGQPQHF. In nucleotides, the CDR3 is TGTGCCACCAGTGATACCCGACAGGGGGGTCAGCCCCAGCATTTT.

This clone was detected only once. In the same sample, other DNA sequences code for this CDR3. The chain is built from TRBV30 and TRBJ1-1; D unresolved. CDR1 GTSNPN and CDR2 SVGIG come from the germline V gene (reference sequence). This CDR3 spans 13 amino acids. Trimming pared 0 bases from V and 0 bases from J, leaving 5 bases between. The CDR3 nucleotides read TGTGCCTGGAGTGTCGGTTTGAACACTGAAGCTTTCTTT. Its protein is CAWSVGLNTEAFF.

V gene TRBV3-1 (or the pseudogene TRBV3-2) combines with J gene TRBJ1-1; the match to TRBD1 covers 8 bases. There are 14 residues in the CDR3. Per the germline V gene, CDR1 is LGHDT and CDR2 is YNNKEL (reference sequence). The J segment lost 3 bases and the V segment lost 4 bases, leaving 4 bases of the junction unmatched. The CDR3 DNA follows: TGTGCCAGCAGCCTCACAGGGGGGGACACTGAAGCTTTCTTT. As protein: CASSLTGGDTEAFF.

In its sample, this clone was seen a few times. The gene calls are TRBV5-4 and TRBJ2-3; 7 bases align to TRBD1. This CDR3 comprises 15 residues. Looked up from germline, CDR1 is SGHNT and CDR2 is YYREEE (reference sequence). The ends lost 1 base at V and 1 base at J; junction bases unmatched: 3. The CDR3: CASSLRTGGTDTQYF. The CDR3 DNA reads TGTGCCAGCAGCTTGAGGACAGGAGGCACAGATACGCAGTATTTT.

The chain joins TRBV6-5 to TRBJ1-2, with a tentative D call TRBD1 (6 bases). Deletions cut 7 bases from V and 6 bases from J, with 9 bases between. Looked up from germline, CDR1 is MNHEY and CDR2 is SVGAGI. The CDR3 extends over 11 amino acids. CDR3 sequence: CASNRAHGYTF. In DNA, the CDR3 is TGTGCCAGCAACAGGGCTCATGGCTACACCTTC.

V gene TRBV24-1 combines with J gene TRBJ2-2, with D perhaps matching TRBD2 (5 bases). This CDR3 spans 11 amino acids. The V end lost 9 bases, the J end lost 4 bases, and 5 bases lay between the germline ends. Germline V gene sequence: CDR1 KGHDR, CDR2 SFDVKD. DNA of the CDR3: TGTGCCACCGGGAGCACCGGGGAGCTGTTTTTT. It encodes CATGSTGELFF.

This chain connects TRBV27 to TRBJ1-4, with a possible D match to TRBD1 (5 bases). CDR3 size: 19 residues. Germline CDR1 and CDR2: MNHEY and SMNVEV (reference sequence). V lost 2 bases and J lost 0, with 19 bases in between. The CDR3 DNA reads as TGTGCCAGCAGTTTAAGCGGGGCGGACTTTGGATCAACTAATGAAAAACTGTTTTTT. Residues: CASSLSGADFGSTNEKLFF.